Here is one T cell receptor beta chain with its context. The antigen is undetermined. This record belongs to a study of identical twins. Study results and caveats: Cross-sectional statistical analysis, not tracking of the same donors, underpinned the conclusions.

TCRdb processed the 5' RACE reads anew with MiXCR; each CDR3 protein has one entry. This table has fewer than 650,000 distinct CDR3 sequences, about 7% appearing once. Germline V gene lookup returns CDR1 MDHEN and CDR2 SYDVKM. This CDR3 comprises 15 residues. The germline V and J ends were trimmed by 3 bases and 1 base, with 11 bases remaining between them. Separately, the same data were catalogued under a study of yellow fever vaccine responses in identical twins.

The sequence was obtained from a woman between 18 and 29 years old in good health. The sequenced sample consisted of PBMCs. This chain links TRBV28 with TRBJ2-3; possibly TRBD2 for D (5 bases). CDR3 bases: TGTGCCAGCAGTTTGGAGGCTGCGGGCACAGATACGCAGTATTTT. Protein product: CASSLEAAGTDTQYF.